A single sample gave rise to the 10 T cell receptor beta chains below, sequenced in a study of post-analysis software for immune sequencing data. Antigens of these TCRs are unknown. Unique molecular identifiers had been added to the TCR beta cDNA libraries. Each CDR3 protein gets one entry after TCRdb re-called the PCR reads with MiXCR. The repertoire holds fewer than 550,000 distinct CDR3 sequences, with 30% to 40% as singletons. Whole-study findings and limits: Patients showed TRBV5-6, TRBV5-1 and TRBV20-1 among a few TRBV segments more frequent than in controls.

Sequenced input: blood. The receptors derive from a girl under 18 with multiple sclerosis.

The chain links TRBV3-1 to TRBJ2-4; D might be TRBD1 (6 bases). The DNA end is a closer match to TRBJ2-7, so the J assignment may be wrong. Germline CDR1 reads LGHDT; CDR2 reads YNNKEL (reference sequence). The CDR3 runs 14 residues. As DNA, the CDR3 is TGTGCCAGCAGCCCCCGGACCACAGGGTACGAGCAGTACTTC. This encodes CASSPRTTGYEQYF.

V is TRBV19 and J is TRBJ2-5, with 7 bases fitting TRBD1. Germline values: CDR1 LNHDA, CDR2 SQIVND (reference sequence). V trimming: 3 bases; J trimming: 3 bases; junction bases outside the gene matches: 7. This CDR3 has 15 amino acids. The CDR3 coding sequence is TGTGCCAGTAGTATCCTGACAGGGCCCAAAGAGACCCAGTACTTC. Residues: CASSILTGPKETQYF.

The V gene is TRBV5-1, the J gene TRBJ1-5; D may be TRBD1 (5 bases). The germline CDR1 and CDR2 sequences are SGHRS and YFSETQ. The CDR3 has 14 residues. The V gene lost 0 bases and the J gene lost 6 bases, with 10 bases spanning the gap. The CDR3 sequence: CASSLAGGAQPQHF. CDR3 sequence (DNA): TGCGCCAGCAGCTTGGCCGGGGGAGCTCAGCCCCAGCATTTT.

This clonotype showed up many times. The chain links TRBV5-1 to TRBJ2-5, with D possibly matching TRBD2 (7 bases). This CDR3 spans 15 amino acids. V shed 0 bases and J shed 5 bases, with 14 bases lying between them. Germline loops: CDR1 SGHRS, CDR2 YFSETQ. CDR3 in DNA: TGCGCCAGCAGCTTGGAGGCGGGGGCGAGGGAGACCCAGTACTTC. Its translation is CASSLEAGARETQYF.

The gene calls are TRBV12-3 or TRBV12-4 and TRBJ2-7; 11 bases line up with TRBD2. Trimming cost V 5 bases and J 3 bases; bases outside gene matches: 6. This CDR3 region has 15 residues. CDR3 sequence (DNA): TGTGCCAGCAGTCCAACTAGCGGGGGCCACTACGAGCAGTACTTC. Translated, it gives CASSPTSGGHYEQYF.

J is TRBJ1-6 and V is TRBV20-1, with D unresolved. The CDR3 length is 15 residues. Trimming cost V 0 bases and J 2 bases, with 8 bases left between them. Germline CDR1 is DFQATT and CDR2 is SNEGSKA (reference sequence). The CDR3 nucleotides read TGCAGTGCTAGAGACCCTGGCCCCTATAATTCACCCCTCCACTTT. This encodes CSARDPGPYNSPLHF.

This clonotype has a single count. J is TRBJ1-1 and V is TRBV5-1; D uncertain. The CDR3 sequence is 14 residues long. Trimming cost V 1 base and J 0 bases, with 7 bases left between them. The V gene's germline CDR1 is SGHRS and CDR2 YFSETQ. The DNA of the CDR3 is TGCGCCAGCAGCTTGATAGATCTGAACACTGAAGCTTTCTTT. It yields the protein CASSLIDLNTEAFF.

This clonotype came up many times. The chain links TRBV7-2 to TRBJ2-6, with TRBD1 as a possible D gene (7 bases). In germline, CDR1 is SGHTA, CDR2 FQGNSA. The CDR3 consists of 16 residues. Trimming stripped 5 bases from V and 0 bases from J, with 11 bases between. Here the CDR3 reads CASSPGGFSGANVLTF. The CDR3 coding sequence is TGTGCCAGCAGCCCAGGGGGGTTCTCTGGGGCCAACGTCCTGACTTTC.

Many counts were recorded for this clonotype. As DNA, the CDR3 is TGTGCCAGCAGCCCCTCTTCTGGCGGCTACACCTTC. This sequence encodes CASSPSSGGYTF. The chain combines TRBV11-2 with TRBJ1-2; D not certain. The CDR3 contains 12 residues. Germline CDR1 and CDR2: SGHAT and FQNNGV. Trimming removed 5 bases from V and 8 bases from J, with 12 bases in between. Together with reference TRBV11-2 and TRBJ1-2, the CDR3 gives the full variable domain: EAGVAQSPRYKIIEKRQSVAFWCNPISGHATLYWYQQILGQGPKLLIQFQNNGVVDDSQLPKDRFSAERLKGVDSTLKIQPAKLEDSAVYLCASSPSSGGYTFGSGTRLTVV.

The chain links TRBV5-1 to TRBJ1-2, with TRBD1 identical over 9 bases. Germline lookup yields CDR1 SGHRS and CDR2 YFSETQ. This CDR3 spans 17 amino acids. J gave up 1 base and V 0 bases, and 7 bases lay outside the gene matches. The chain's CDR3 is CASSLETGGLHNYGYTF. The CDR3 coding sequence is TGCGCCAGCAGCTTGGAAACAGGGGGCCTCCATAACTATGGCTACACCTTC.